The 13 T cell receptor beta chains listed next were all sequenced from one sample in a study of HIV-infected patients and healthy controls. Follow-up blood was drawn about 14 weeks, roughly three months, after antiretroviral therapy began. All unsorted peripheral T cells were captured because whole blood was used without fractionation. Approximately 500 ng RNA was reverse transcribed with alpha and beta constant-region primers. Using multiplexing indices, alpha and beta chain libraries were generated apart by chain-specific third strand synthesis. TCRdb called the 5' RACE reads again in MiXCR, with one record for every CDR3 protein. The sample contains roughly 4,600 distinct CDR3 sequences, 5.5% of which appear only once. The source was blood, collected during antiretroviral therapy. These receptors were collected from an adult with HIV infection.

This clonotype was seen many times. The gene calls are TRBV7-2 and TRBJ2-7; maybe TRBD1 (5 bases). The V gene's germline CDR1 is SGHTA and CDR2 FQGNSA. V lost 4 bases, J lost 4 bases, and 17 bases lay in between. The CDR3 length is 15 residues. The CDR3: CASSSAQGLGYEQYF. Here the CDR3 DNA reads TGTGCCAGCAGCTCCGCCCAGGGTCTGGGTTACGAGCAGTACTTC. Combining the CDR3 with reference TRBV7-2 and TRBJ2-7 gives the whole variable domain GAGVSQSPSNKVTEKGKDVELRCDPISGHTALYWYRQSLGQGLEFLIYFQGNSAPDKSGLPSDRFSAERTGGSVSTLTIQRTQQEDSAVYLCASSSAQGLGYEQYFGPGTRLTVT.

Within the sample, this clonotype is medium-sized. The V call is TRBV28, the J call TRBJ2-1; 11 nucleotides align to TRBD2. Germline V gene lookup returns CDR1 MDHEN and CDR2 SYDVKM. This CDR3 is 17 amino acids long. V was pared by 9 bases and J by 0 bases, with 10 bases of the junction left unmatched. The CDR3: CASWTSGLTISYNEQFF. The CDR3 DNA follows: TGTGCCAGTTGGACTAGCGGGCTCACAATCTCCTACAATGAGCAGTTCTTC.

This clonotype was counted a few times. The chain has TRBV5-1 and TRBJ2-7, with TRBD2 as a possible D gene (7 bases). Germline lookup yields CDR1 SGHRS and CDR2 YFSETQ. This CDR3 comprises 14 residues. Trimming cost V 4 bases and J 3 bases, with 14 bases left between them. The CDR3 DNA reads as TGCGCCAGCAGCCGGGGGGCGGCTTACTACGAGCAGTACTTC. This encodes CASSRGAAYYEQYF.

The chain recombines TRBV6-5 with TRBJ2-7; TRBD1 agrees at 9 bases. With 6 bases clipped from V and 4 bases from J, the junction kept 7 bases outside the gene matches. The CDR3 is made up of 14 amino acids. Germline values: CDR1 MNHEY, CDR2 SVGAGI. This chain's CDR3 is CASSPGQGKYEQYF. DNA for the CDR3: TGTGCCAGCAGCCCGGGACAGGGCAAGTACGAGCAGTACTTC.

This clonotype is medium-sized in the sample. This chain links TRBV20-1 with TRBJ1-2; 7 bases fit TRBD1. Germline CDR1 is DFQATT and CDR2 is SNEGSKA (reference sequence). V shed 1 base and J 10 bases; nucleotides not matched to a gene: 6. This CDR3 comprises 12 residues. In DNA, the CDR3 is TGCAGTGCTAGAGTAGAGGGGGCATCCTACACCTTC. This codes for CSARVEGASYTF.

Within the sample, this clonotype is medium-sized. The rearrangement uses TRBV28 and TRBJ1-2; 8 nucleotides agree with TRBD1. CDR3 length equals 17 residues. With V trimmed by 4 bases and J by 1 base, 11 bases remained unmatched. Germline V gives CDR1 MDHEN, CDR2 SYDVKM. CDR3 protein: CASSSGTGLGGNYGYTF. The CDR3 bases are TGTGCCAGCAGTTCCGGGACAGGCCTAGGGGGTAACTATGGCTACACCTTC.

This clonotype is deemed medium-sized. This sequence joins TRBV14 and TRBJ1-1, with D possibly being TRBD1 (5 bases). Germline-derived CDR1 and CDR2 are SGHDN and FVKESK. Deletions cut 6 bases from V and 2 bases from J, with 13 bases between. This CDR3 spans 14 amino acids. The CDR3 loop reads CASSRGPINTEAFF. CDR3 nucleotide sequence: TGTGCCAGCAGTAGGGGCCCCATAAACACTGAAGCTTTCTTT.

This clonotype was seen repeatedly, ten times or more. This chain joins TRBV7-2 and TRBJ2-1, with 7 nucleotides matching TRBD1. Germline trimming cut 5 bases from V and 4 bases from J; bases unmatched to any gene: 8. Germline-derived CDR1 and CDR2 are SGHTA and FQGNSA. CDR3 length: 15 residues. CDR3 sequence: CASSPGQVMYNEQFF. The CDR3 nucleotides are TGTGCCAGCAGCCCCGGACAGGTGATGTACAATGAGCAGTTCTTC.

This clonotype counts as medium-sized. The chain recombines TRBV7-3 with TRBJ2-1; D possibly corresponds to TRBD1 (5 bases). Germline CDR1 SGHTA, CDR2 FQGTGA. Trimming stripped 3 bases from V and 0 bases from J, with 9 bases between. The CDR3 is 15 residues long. The CDR3 loop reads CASSFSGNSYNEQFF. The CDR3 DNA reads as TGTGCCAGCAGCTTTTCAGGGAACTCCTACAATGAGCAGTTCTTC.

By share of the sample, this clonotype is medium-sized. The V and J genes are TRBV21-1 and TRBJ1-1. TRBV21-1 is shown as a pseudogene. This CDR3 comprises 13 residues. As DNA, the CDR3 is TGTGCCAGCAGCAAACCGGATCAGCCTGAAGCTTTCTTT. Protein product: CASSKPDQPEAFF.

This clonotype is medium-sized in the sample. This CDR3 reads CASTVGTADEKLFF. The CDR3, as DNA: TGTGCCAGCACGGTCGGGACAGCCGATGAAAAACTGTTTTTT. V gene TRBV6-6 combines with J gene TRBJ1-4; 7 nucleotides align to TRBD1. The CDR3 covers 14 residues. Germline CDR1 is MNHNY and CDR2 is SVGAGI (reference sequence). The V gene end was trimmed by 7 bases and the J gene end by 6 bases; junction bases not matched to a gene: 8.

By its share, this clonotype is medium-sized. The chain combines TRBV12-3 or TRBV12-4 with TRBJ1-3; D perhaps matches TRBD1 (5 bases). The CDR3 extends over 14 amino acids. Trimming left V 3 bases short and J 6 bases short, with 12 bases between. The CDR3 sequence: CASSFTAGPNTIYF. The CDR3 coding sequence is TGTGCCAGCAGTTTTACCGCAGGGCCAAACACCATATATTTT.

This clonotype was seen repeatedly, ten times or more. The chain employs TRBV13 and TRBJ1-4, with 11 bases fitting TRBD1. This CDR3 comprises 15 residues. J was trimmed by 8 bases and V by 5 bases; bases with no gene match: 7. CDR1 PRHDT and CDR2 FYEKMQ come from the germline V gene (reference sequence). The CDR3 DNA follows: TGTGCCAGCAGCCCAACCGGGACAGGGGGAGAAAAACTGTTTTTT. Translation: CASSPTGTGGEKLFF.